What follows is one TCR beta chain and its context. The antigen remains unidentified. Regarding treatment: roughly 11-day PBMC culture with coronavirus spike peptide pools or control peptides (ViraFEST assay). PCR positivity was dated March to December 2020, before US Alpha, Beta and Delta variants. Scientists separated out CD4+ T cells through negative selection following 10 days in culture. Germline CDR1 is MGHDK and CDR2 is SYGVNS. V dropped 3 bases and J dropped 5; count of bases not matched to a gene: 8. CDR3 length equals 15 residues. The data stem from a study of vaccination and CD4 T cells after COVID-19. Sequencing of DNA taken from cultured CD4+ T cells relied on the Oncomine TCR Beta short-read assay. Using its own MiXCR run on the PCR reads, TCRdb lists one record per CDR3 protein. Altogether 15,000 to 17,000 distinct CDR3 sequences are present, approximately 51% being singletons, with the ten largest covering approximately 16%.

The source of this sequence is a human donor who had recovered from COVID-19. This rearrangement joins TRBV25-1 to TRBJ2-5; 8 bases are a match to TRBD2. Here the sequenced sample was CD4+ T cells from blood, cultured in vitro, taken before SARS-CoV-2 vaccination. The CDR3 here is CASSDGQRERETQYF. CDR3 coding DNA: TGTGCCAGCAGTGATGGGCAGCGGGAGAGGGAGACCCAGTACTTC.